Included here is one T cell receptor beta chain sequence, with context. Germline CDR1 reads SNHLY; CDR2 reads FYNNEI. This CDR3 is built from 14 residues. Trimming shortened V by 6 bases and J by 0 bases, and 10 bases separated the two germline ends. This entry belongs to a study of blood T cell repertoires in COVID-19. As for the study in general: Samples taken during acute and convalescent COVID-19 were collected in the United States, Italy and Spain.

Clones were sequenced by immunoSEQ multiplex PCR, and TCRdb holds only the in-frame ones, with some missing. The sample holds 300,000 to 450,000 clones; 85% are singletons and the top ten take around 3.4%. Source material: peripheral blood. The V gene is TRBV2, the J gene TRBJ2-3, with D hard to call. The source of this sequence is a woman aged 18-35 years with acute or convalescent COVID-19. The CDR3 reads CASSRFLSTDTQYF. As DNA, the CDR3 is TGTGCCAGCAGCAGGTTCCTCAGCACAGATACGCAGTATTTT.